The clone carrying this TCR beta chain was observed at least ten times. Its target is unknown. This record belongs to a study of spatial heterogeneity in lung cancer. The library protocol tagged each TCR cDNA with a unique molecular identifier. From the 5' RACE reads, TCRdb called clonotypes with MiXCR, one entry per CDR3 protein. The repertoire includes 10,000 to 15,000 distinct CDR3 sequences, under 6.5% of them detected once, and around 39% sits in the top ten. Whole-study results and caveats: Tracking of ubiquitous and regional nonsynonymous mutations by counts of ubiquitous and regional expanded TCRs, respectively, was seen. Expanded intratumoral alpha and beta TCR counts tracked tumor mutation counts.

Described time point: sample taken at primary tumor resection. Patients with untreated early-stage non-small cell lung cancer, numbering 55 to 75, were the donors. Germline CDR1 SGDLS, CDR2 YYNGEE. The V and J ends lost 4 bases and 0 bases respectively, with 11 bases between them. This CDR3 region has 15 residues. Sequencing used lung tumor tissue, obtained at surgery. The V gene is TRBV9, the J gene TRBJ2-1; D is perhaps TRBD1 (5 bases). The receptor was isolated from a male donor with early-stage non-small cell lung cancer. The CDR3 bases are TGTGCCAGCAGCATCCAGGGTGTCTCCTACAATGAGCAGTTCTTC. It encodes CASSIQGVSYNEQFF.